This T cell receptor (beta chain) came from a study of cytomegalovirus exposure and HLA in healthy donors. Study conclusions and caveats: The Asian-associated ancestry cluster reportedly had fewer N-insertions than the approximately 670-donor mean in a later analysis.

Amplification used 60 Vbeta primers and 13 Jbeta primers. The method was immunoSEQ multiplex PCR; TCRdb's version includes in-frame clones alone and lacks a portion of them. The sample consists of fewer than 200,000 clones, 87% of them appearing once. The CDR3 spans 15 residues. V was clipped by 6 bases and J by 4 bases; unmatched bases: 7. Germline values: CDR1 KGHSH, CDR2 LQKENI. Note on this clone: The antigen is not known.

V usage is TRBV18 and J usage is TRBJ2-2; 8 bases match TRBD2. The sequenced material came from PBMCs. The TCR comes from a boy aged 2 to 9 in good health and CMV-seronegative. The CDR3 sequence: CASSREGVATGELFF. Here the CDR3 DNA reads TGTGCCAGCTCTCGGGAGGGCGTTGCCACCGGGGAGCTGTTTTTT.